This T cell receptor beta chain emerged from a study of cytomegalovirus exposure and HLA in healthy donors. PCR involved 60 Vbeta and 13 Jbeta primers. Assay used: immunoSEQ multiplex PCR; TCRdb lists only in-frame clones, some missing. This sample's table reports tens of thousands of clones. On this clone itself: The antigen remains undetermined.

Overall study results and limits: It was approximately 150 TCR beta chains that were listed as cytomegalovirus-associated. Only CMV serostatus was available as immune exposure information. Productive rates of about 87% or about 30% were seen for most TCR beta V segments in an earlier analysis. Presence/absence analysis assumed near-uniform sequencing depth across donors.

Germline V gene sequence: CDR1 MDHEN, CDR2 SYDVKM. The CDR3 sequence is 14 residues long. Trimming pared 8 bases from V and 7 bases from J, leaving 17 bases between. The sample comprised PBMCs. V is TRBV28 and J is TRBJ2-2; the D gene is possibly TRBD1 (6 bases). This clonotype was sampled from a woman in her sixties in good health and CMV-seronegative. This CDR3 is CASLRAGDGGELFF. CDR3 DNA: TGTGCCAGCCTTAGAGCAGGGGATGGCGGGGAGCTGTTTTTT.